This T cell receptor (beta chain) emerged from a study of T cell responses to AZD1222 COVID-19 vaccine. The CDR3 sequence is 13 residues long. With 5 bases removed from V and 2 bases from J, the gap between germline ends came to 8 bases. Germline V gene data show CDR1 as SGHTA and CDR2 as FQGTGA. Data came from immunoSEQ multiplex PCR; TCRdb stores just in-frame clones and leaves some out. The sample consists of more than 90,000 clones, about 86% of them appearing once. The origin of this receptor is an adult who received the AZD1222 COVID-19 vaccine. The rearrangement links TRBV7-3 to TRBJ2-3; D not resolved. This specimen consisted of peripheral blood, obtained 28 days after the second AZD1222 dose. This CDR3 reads CASSLGPTDTQYF. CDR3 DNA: TGTGCCAGCAGCCTCGGCCCCACAGATACGCAGTATTTT.